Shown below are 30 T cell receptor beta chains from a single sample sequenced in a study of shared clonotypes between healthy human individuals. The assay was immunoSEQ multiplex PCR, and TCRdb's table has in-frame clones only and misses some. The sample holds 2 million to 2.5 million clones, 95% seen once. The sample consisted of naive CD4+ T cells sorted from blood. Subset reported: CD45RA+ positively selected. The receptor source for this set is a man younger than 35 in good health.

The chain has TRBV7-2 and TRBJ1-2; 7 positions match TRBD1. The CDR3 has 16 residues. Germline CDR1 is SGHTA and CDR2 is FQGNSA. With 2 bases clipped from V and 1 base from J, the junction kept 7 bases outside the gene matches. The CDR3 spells CASSLFPGQLNYGYTF. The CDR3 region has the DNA TGTGCCAGCAGCTTATTCCCGGGACAGCTTAACTATGGCTACACCTTC.

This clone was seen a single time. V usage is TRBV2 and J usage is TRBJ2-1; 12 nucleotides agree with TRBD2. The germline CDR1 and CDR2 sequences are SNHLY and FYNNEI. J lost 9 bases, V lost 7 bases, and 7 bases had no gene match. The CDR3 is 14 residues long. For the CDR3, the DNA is TGTGCCAGCACCTTACTAGCGGGAGGTGTTGAGCAGTTCTTC. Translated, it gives CASTLLAGGVEQFF.

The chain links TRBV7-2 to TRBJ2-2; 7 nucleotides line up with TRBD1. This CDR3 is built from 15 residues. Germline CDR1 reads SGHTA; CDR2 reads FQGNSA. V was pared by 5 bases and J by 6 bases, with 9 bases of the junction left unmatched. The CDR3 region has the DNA TGTGCCAGCAGCACCAGGGGGACGGTTGCCGGGGAGCTGTTTTTT. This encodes CASSTRGTVAGELFF.

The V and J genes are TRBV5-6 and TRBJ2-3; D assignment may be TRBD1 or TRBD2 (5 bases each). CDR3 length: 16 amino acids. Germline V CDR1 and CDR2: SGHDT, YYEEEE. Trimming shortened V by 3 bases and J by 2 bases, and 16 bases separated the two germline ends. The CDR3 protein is CASSWDELLPTDTQYF. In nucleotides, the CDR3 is TGTGCCAGCAGCTGGGACGAGCTTCTCCCCACAGATACGCAGTATTTT.

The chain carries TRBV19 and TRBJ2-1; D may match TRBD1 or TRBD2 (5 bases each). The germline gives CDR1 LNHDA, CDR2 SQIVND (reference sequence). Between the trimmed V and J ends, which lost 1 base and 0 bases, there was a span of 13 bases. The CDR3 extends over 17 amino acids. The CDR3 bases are TGTGCCAGTAGTATAGCCGGGGCAGGAAGCTCCTACAATGAGCAGTTCTTC. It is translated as CASSIAGAGSSYNEQFF.

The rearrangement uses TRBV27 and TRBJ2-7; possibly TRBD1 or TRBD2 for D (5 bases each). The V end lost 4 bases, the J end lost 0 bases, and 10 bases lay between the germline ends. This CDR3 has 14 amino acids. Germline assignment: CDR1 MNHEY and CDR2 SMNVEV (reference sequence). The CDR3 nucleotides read TGTGCCAGCAGTTACCGGGGCTACTCCTACGAGCAGTACTTC. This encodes CASSYRGYSYEQYF.

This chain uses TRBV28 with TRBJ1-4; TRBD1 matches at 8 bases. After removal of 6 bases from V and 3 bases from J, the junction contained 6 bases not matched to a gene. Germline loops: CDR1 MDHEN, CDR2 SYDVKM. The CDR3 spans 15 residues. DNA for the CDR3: TGTGCCAGCAGCACAACAGGGGGTGCTAATGAAAAACTGTTTTTT. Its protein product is CASSTTGGANEKLFF.

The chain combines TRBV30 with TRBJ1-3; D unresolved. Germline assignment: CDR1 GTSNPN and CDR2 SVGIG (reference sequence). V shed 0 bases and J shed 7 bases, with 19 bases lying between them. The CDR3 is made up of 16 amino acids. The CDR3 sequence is CAWSVRSPVRGNTIYF. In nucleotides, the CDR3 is TGTGCCTGGAGTGTGAGGTCTCCGGTACGCGGGAACACCATATATTTT.

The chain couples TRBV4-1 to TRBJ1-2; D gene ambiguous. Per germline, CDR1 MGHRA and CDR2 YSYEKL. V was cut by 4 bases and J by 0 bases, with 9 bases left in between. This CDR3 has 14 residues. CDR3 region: CASSRKEANYGYTF. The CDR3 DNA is TGCGCCAGCAGCCGCAAGGAAGCTAACTATGGCTACACCTTC.

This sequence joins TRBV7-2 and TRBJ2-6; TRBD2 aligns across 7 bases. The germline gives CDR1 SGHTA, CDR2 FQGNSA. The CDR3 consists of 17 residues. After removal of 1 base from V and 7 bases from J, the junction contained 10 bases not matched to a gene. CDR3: CASSLVGQPGGANVLTF. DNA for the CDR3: TGTGCCAGCAGCTTAGTTGGGCAGCCGGGGGGAGCCAACGTCCTGACTTTC.

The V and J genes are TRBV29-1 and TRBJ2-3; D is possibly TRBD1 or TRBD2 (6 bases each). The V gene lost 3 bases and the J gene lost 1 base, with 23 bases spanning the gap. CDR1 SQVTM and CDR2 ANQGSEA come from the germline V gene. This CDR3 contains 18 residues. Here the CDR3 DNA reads TGCAGCGTTGAGGGCAGGGGTCGTTTGCGGGACCGCACAGATACGCAGTATTTT. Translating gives CSVEGRGRLRDRTDTQYF.

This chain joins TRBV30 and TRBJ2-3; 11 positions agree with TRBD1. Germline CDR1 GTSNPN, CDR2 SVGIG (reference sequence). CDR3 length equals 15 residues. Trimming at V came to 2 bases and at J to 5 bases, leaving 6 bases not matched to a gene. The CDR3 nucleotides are TGTGCCTGGAGTCCCGGGACAGGGGGACAAGATACGCAGTATTTT. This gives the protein CAWSPGTGGQDTQYF.

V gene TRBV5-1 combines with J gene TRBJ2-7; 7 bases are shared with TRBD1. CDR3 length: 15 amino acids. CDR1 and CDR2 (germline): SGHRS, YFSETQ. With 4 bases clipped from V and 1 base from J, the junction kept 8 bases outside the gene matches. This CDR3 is CASSPLRQGSYEQYF. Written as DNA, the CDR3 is TGCGCCAGCAGCCCGTTAAGACAGGGTTCCTACGAGCAGTACTTC.

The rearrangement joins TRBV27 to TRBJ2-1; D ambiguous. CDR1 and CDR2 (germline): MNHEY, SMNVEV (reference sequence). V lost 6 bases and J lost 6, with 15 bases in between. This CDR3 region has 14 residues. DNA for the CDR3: TGTGCCAGCAGCAACGTAGAGCCGACCAATGAGCAGTTCTTC. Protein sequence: CASSNVEPTNEQFF.

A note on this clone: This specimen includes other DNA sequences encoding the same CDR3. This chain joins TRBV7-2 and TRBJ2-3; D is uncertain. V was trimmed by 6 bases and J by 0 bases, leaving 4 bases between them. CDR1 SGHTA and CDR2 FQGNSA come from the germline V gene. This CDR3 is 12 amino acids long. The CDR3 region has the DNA TGTGCCAGCAGAATCAGCACAGATACGCAGTATTTT. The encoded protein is CASRISTDTQYF.

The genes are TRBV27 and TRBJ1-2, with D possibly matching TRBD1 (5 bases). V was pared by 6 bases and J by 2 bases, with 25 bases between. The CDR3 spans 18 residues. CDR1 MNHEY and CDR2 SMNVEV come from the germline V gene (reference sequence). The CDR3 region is CASSSLRGRNSLNYGYTF. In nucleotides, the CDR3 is TGTGCCAGCAGCTCCCTGAGGGGCCGCAACTCTTTAAACTATGGCTACACCTTC.

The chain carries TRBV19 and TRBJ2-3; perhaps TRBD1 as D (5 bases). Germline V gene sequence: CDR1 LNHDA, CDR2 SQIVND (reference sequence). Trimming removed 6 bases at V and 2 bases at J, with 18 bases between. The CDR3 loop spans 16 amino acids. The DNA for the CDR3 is TGTGCCAGTAGCCCTATACTGCCTGGGGCCACAGATACGCAGTATTTT. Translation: CASSPILPGATDTQYF.

In DNA form, the CDR3 reads TGTGCCAGTAGTGCGACAGGGGGCCCCTACGAGCAGTACTTC. This gives the protein CASSATGGPYEQYF. The chain carries TRBV19 and TRBJ2-7; TRBD1 matches 10 bases. This CDR3 is built from 14 residues. The germline V gene encodes CDR1 LNHDA and CDR2 SQIVND (reference sequence). V was clipped by 5 bases and J by 2 bases; unmatched bases: 3.

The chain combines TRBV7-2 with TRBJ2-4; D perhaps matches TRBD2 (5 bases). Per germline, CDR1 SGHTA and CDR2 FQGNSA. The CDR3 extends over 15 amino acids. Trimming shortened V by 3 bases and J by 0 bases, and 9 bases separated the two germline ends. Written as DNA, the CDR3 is TGTGCCAGCAGCTTGGAGCGGCGAGCCAAAAACATTCAGTACTTC. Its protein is CASSLERRAKNIQYF.

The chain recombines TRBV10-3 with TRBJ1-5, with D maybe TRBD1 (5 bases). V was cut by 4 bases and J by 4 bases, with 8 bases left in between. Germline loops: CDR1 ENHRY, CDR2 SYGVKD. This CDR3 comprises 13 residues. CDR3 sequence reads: CAISGQRNQPQHF. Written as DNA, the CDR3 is TGTGCCATCAGTGGACAGAGGAATCAGCCCCAGCATTTT.

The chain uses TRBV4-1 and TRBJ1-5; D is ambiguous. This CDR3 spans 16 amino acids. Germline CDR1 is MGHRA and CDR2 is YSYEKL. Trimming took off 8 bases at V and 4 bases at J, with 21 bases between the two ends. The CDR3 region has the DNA TGCGCCAGCGGTCCTGGCACGGGCTGGGGTAATCAGCCCCAGCATTTT. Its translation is CASGPGTGWGNQPQHF.

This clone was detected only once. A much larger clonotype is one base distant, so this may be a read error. The DNA for the CDR3 is TGCGCCAGCAGCTCCGGGACAGGGTTCTACGAGCAGTACTTC. Amino acid sequence: CASSSGTGFYEQYF. The chain links TRBV10-1 to TRBJ2-7, with TRBD1 matching over 9 bases. After removal of 6 bases from V and 3 bases from J, the junction contained 6 bases not matched to a gene. Germline CDR1 and CDR2: WNHNN and SYGVQD (reference sequence). The CDR3 contains 14 residues.

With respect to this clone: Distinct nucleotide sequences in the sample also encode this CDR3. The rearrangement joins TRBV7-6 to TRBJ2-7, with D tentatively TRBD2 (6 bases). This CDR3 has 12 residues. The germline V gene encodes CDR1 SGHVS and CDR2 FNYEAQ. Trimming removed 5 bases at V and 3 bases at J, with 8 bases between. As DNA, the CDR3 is TGTGCCAGCAGCCTTAGCGGCTACGAGCAGTACTTC. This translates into CASSLSGYEQYF.

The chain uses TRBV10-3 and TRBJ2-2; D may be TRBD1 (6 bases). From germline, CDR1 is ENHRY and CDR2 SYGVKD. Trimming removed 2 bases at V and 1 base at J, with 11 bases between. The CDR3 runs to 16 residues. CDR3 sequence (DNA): TGTGCCATCAGTGAGAGGGGGATGGGGAACACCGGGGAGCTGTTTTTT. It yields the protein CAISERGMGNTGELFF.

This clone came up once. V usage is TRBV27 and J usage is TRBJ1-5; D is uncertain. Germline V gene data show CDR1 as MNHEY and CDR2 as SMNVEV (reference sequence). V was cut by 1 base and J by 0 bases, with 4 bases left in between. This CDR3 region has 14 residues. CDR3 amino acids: CASSLYFSNQPQHF. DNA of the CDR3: TGTGCCAGCAGTTTATACTTTAGCAATCAGCCCCAGCATTTT.

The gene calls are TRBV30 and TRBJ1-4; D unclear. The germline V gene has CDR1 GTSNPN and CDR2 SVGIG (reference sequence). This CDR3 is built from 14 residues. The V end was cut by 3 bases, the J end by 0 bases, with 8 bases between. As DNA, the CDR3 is TGTGCCTGGAGATGGAGTGCAACTAATGAAAAACTGTTTTTT. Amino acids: CAWRWSATNEKLFF. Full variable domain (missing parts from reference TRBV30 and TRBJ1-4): SQTIHQWPATLVQPVGSPLSLECTVEGTSNPNLYWYRQAAGRGLQLLFYSVGIGQISSEVPQNLSASRPQDRQFILSSKKLLLSDSGFYLCAWRWSATNEKLFFGSGTQLSVL.

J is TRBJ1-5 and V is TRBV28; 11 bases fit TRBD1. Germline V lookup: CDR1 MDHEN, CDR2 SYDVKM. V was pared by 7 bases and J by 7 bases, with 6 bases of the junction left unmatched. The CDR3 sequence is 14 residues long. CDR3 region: CASIGQGAWQPQHF. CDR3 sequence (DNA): TGTGCCAGCATCGGACAGGGGGCCTGGCAGCCCCAGCATTTT.

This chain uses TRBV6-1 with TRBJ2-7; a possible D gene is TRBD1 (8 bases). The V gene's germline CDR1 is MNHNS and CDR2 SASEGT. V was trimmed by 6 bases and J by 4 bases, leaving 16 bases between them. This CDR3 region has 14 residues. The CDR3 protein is CASSGGTGWYEQYF. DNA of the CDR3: TGTGCCAGCAGCGGGGGGACAGGCTGGTACGAGCAGTACTTC.

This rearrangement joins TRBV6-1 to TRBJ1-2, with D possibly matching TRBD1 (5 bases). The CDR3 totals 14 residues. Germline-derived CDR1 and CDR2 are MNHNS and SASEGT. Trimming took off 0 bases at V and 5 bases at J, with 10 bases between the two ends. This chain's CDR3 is CASSEAAGKYGYTF. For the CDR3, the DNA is TGTGCCAGCAGTGAAGCGGCAGGGAAGTATGGCTACACCTTC.

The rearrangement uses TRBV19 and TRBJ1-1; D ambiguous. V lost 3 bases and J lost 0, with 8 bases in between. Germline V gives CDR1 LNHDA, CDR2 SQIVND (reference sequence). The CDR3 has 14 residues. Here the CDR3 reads CASSMNRVNTEAFF. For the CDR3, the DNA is TGTGCCAGTAGTATGAACAGAGTGAACACTGAAGCTTTCTTT.